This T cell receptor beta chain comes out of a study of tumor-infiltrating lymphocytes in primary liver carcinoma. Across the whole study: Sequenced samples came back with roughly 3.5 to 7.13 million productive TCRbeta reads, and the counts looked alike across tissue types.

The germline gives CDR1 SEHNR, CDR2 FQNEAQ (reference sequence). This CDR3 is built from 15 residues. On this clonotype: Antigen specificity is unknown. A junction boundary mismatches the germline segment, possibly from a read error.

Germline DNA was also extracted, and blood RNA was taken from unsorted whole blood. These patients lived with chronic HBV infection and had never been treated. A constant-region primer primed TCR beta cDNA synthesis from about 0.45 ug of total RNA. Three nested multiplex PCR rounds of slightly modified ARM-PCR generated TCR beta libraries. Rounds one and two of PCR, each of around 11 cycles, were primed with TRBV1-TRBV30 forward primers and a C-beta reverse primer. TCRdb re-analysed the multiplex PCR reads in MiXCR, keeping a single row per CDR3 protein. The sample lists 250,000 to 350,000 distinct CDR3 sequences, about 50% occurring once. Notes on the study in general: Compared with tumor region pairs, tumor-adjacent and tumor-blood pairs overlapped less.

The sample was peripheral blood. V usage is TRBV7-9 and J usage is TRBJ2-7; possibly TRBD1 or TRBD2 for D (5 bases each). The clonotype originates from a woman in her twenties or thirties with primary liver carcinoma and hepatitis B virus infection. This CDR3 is CASRRGLGVSCEQYF. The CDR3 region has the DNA TGTGCCAGCAGGCGAGGGCTGGGGGTCTCCTGCGAGCAGTACTTC. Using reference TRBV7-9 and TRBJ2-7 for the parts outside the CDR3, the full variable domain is DTGVSQNPRHKITKRGQNVTFRCDPISEHNRLYWYRQTLGQGPEFLTYFQNEAQLEKSRLLSDRFSAERPKGSFSTLEIQRTEQGDSAMYLCASRRGLGVSCEQYFGPGTRLTVT.